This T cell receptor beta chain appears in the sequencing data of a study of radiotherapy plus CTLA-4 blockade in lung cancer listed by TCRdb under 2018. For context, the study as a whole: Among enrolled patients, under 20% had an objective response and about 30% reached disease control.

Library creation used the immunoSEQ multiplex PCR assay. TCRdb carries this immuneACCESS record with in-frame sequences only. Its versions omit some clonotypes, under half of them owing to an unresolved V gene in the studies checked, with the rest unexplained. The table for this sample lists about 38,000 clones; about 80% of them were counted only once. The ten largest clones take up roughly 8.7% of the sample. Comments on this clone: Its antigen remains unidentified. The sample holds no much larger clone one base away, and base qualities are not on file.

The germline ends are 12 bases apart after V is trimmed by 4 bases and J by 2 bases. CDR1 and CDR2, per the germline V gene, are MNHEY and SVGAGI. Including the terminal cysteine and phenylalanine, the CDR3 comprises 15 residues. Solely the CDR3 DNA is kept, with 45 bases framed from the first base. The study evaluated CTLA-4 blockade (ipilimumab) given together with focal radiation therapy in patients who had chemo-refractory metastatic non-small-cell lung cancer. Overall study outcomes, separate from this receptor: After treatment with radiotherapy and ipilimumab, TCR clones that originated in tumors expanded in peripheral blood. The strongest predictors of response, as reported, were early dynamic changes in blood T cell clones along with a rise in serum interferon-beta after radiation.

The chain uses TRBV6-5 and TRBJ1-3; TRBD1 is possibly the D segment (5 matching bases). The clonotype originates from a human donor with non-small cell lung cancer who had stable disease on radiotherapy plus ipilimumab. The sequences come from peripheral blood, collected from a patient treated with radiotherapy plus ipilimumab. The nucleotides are TGTGCCAGCAGTTCAACCGGGACCGCTGGAAACACCATATATTTT. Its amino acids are CASSSTGTAGNTIYF.